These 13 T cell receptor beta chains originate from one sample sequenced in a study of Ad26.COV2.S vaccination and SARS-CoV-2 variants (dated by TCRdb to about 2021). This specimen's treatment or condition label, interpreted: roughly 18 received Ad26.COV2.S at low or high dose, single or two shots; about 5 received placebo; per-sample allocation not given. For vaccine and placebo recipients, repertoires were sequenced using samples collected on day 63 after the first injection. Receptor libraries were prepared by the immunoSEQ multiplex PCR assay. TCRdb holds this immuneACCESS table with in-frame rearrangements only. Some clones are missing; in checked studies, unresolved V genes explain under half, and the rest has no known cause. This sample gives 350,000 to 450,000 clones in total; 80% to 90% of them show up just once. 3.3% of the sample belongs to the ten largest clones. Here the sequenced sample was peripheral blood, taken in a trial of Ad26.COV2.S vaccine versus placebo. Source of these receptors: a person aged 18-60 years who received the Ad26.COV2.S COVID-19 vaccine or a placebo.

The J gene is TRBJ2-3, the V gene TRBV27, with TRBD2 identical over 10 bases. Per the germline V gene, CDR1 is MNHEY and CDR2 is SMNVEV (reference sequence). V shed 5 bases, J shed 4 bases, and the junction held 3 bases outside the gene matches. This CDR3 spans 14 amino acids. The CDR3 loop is CASSPGTSADTQYF. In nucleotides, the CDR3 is TGTGCCAGCAGTCCGGGGACTAGCGCAGATACGCAGTATTTT.

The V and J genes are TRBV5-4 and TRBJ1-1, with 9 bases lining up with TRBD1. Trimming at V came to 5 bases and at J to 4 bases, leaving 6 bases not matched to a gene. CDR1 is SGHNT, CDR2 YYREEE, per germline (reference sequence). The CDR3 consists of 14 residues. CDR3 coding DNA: TGTGCCAGCAGGGAACAGGGGGCGGCCACTGAAGCTTTCTTT. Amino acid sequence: CASREQGAATEAFF.

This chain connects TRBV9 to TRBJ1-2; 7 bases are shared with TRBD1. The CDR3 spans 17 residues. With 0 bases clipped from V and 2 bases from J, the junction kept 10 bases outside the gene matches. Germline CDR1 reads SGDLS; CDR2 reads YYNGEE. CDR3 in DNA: TGTGCCAGCAGCGTAGTGACAGGACCGACAGGGAACTATGGCTACACCTTC. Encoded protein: CASSVVTGPTGNYGYTF.

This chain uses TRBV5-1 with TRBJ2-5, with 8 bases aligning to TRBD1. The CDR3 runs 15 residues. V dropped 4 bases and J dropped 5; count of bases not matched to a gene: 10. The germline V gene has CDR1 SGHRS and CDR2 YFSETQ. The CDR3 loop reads CASSQGPQGGETQYF. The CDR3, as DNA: TGCGCCAGCAGCCAAGGGCCACAGGGGGGTGAGACCCAGTACTTC.

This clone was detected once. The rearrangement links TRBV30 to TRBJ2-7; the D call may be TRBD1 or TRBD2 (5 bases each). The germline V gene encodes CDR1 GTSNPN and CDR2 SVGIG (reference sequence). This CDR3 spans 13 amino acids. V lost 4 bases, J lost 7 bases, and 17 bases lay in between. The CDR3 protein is CAWKNLMRGEQYF. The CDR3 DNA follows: TGTGCCTGGAAAAACCTTATGAGGGGAGAGCAGTACTTC.

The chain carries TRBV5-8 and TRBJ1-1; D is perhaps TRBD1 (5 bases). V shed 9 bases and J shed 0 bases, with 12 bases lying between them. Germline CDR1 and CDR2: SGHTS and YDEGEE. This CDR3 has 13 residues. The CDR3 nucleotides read TGTGCCACCCGACAGACCTTGAACACTGAAGCTTTCTTT. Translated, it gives CATRQTLNTEAFF.

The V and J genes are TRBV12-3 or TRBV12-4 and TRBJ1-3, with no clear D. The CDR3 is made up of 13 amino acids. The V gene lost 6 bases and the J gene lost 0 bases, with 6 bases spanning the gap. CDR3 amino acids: CASRGISGNTIYF. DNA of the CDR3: TGTGCCAGCAGGGGGATCTCTGGAAACACCATATATTTT.

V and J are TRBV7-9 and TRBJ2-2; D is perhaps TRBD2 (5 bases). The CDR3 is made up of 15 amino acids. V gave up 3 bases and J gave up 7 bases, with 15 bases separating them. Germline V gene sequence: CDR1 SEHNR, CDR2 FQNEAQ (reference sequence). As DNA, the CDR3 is TGTGCCAGCAGCTTTACAACCGGGATTTTCGGGGAGCTGTTTTTT. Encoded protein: CASSFTTGIFGELFF. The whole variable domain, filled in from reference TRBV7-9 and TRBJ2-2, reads DTGVSQNPRHKITKRGQNVTFRCDPISEHNRLYWYRQTLGQGPEFLTYFQNEAQLEKSRLLSDRFSAERPKGSFSTLEIQRTEQGDSAMYLCASSFTTGIFGELFFGEGSRLTVL.

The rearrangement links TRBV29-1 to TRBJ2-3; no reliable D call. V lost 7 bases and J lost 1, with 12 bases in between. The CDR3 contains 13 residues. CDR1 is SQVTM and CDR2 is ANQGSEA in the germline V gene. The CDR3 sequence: CSGIPPGTDTQYF. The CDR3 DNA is TGCAGCGGAATACCCCCGGGCACAGATACGCAGTATTTT.

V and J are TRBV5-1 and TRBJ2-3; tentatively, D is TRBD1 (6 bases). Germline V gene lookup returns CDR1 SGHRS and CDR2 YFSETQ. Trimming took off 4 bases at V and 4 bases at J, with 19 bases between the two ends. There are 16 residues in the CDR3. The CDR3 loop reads CASSGDRSQRPDTQYF. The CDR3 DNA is TGCGCCAGCAGCGGAGACAGGTCCCAGAGACCAGATACGCAGTATTTT.

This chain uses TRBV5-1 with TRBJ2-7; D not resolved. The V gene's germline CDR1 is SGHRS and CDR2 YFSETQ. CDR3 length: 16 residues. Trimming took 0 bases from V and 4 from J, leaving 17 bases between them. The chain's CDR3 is CASSLATQDVEYEQYF. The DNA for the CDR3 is TGCGCCAGCAGCTTGGCCACCCAGGACGTGGAGTACGAGCAGTACTTC.

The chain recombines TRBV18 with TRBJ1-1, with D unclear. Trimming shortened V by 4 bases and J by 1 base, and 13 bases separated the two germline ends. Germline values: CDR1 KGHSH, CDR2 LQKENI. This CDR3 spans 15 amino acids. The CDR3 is CASSHVIVENTEAFF. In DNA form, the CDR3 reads TGTGCCAGCTCACATGTCATTGTTGAGAACACTGAAGCTTTCTTT.

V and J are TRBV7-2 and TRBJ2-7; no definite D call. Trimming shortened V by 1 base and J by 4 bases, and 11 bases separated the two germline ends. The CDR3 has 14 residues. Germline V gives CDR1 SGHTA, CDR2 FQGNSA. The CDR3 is CASSLGYGRYEQYF. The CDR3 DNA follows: TGTGCCAGCAGCTTAGGATACGGCAGGTACGAGCAGTACTTC.